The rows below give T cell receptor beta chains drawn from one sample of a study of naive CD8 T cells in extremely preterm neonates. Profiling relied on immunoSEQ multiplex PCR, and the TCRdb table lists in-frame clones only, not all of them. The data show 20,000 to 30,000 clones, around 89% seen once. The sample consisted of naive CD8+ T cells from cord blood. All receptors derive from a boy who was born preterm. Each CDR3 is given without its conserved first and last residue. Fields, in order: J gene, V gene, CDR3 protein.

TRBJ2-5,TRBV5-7,ASSLTSGQETQY
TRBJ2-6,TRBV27,ASSLRDSGANVLT
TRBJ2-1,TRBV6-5,ASSYSGAGNNEQF
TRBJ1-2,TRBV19,ASSIDIVNYGYT
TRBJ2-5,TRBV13,ASSFSGGAETQY
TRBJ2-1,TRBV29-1,SVDPGQYNEQF
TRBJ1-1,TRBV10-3,AISEPGQMNTEAF
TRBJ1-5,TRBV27,ASSLSFPNQPQH
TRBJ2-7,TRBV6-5,ASSDAYEQY
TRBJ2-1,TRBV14,ASSQVGAGDRSYNEQF
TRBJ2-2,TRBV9,ASSVPDWTSGGPNTGELF
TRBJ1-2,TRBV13,ASSLAQGNYGYT
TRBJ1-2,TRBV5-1,ASSFWGSDGYT
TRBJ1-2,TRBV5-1,ASSLDGYGYT